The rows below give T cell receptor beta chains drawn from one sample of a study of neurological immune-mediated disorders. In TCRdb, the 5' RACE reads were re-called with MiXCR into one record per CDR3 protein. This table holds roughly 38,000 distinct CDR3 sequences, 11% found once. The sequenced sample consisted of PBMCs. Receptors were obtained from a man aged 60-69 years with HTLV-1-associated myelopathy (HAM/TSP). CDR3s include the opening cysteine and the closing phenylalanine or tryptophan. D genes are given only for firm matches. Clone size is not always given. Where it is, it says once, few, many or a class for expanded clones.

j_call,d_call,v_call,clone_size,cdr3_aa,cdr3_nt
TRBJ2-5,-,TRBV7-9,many,CASSFSGKTETQYF,TGTGCCAGCAGCTTCAGCGGCAAGACGGAGACCCAGTACTTC
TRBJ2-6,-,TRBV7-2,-,CASSLDGYEANVLTF,TGTGCCAGCAGCTTAGACGGCTATGAGGCCAACGTCCTGACTTTC
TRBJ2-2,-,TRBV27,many,CASSPRIWGGEDTGELFF,TGTGCCAGCAGCCCAAGGATCTGGGGTGGGGAGGACACCGGGGAGCTGTTTTTT
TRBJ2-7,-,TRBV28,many,CASSLPSGARGSSYEQYF,TGTGCCAGCAGTTTACCATCGGGGGCGCGGGGGAGCTCCTACGAGCAGTACTTC
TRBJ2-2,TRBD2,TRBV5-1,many,CASRQSAGPRALRASGELFF,TGCGCCAGCAGACAGTCAGCGGGACCTCGAGCGTTGAGAGCTAGCGGGGAGCTGTTTTTT
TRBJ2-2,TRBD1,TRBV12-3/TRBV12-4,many,CASSLRQGALTGELFF,TGTGCCAGCAGCCTAAGACAGGGGGCGTTGACCGGGGAGCTGTTTTTT
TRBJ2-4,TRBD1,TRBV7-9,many,CASSLIQQGANIQYF,TGTGCCAGCAGCTTAATTCAACAGGGGGCTAACATTCAGTACTTC
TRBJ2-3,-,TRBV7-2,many,CASSPSEGADTQYF,TGTGCCAGCAGCCCTTCGGAAGGTGCAGATACGCAGTATTTT
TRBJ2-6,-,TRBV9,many,CASSAGNSGANVLTF,TGTGCCAGCAGCGCGGGGAACTCTGGGGCCAACGTCCTGACTTTC
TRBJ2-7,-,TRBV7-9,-,CASNPDKEAEQYF,TGTGCCAGCAACCCAGACAAGGAGGCCGAGCAGTACTTC
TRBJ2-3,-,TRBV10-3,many,CAIRGGGTTDTQYF,TGTGCCATCAGGGGGGGCGGTACCACAGATACGCAGTATTTT
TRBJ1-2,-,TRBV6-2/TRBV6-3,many,CASSLRQEGGYTF,TGCGCCAGCAGCTTGCGACAGGAGGGTGGCTACACCTTC
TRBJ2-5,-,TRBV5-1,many,CASSWRTTGETQYF,TGCGCCAGCAGCTGGAGGACGACGGGGGAGACCCAGTACTTC
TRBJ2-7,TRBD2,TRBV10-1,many,CASSPGLAGEQYF,TGCGCCAGCAGCCCAGGACTAGCGGGGGAGCAGTACTTC
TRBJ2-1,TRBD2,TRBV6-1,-,CASRITSGSHNEQFF,TGTGCCAGCAGGATTACTAGCGGGAGTCACAATGAGCAGTTCTTC
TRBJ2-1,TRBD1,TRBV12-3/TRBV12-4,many,CASINSWTDRGRNEQFF,TGTGCCAGCATAAACTCATGGACGGACAGGGGGCGAAATGAGCAGTTCTTC
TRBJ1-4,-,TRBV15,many,CATSRGPTDEKLFF,TGTGCCACCAGCAGAGGCCCAACGGACGAAAAACTGTTTTTT
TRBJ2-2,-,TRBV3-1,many,CASSLRGVLTGELFF,TGTGCCAGCAGCCTCAGGGGTGTACTCACCGGGGAGCTGTTTTTT